Shown below are 22 T cell receptor beta chains from a single sample sequenced in a study of blood T cell repertoires in COVID-19. Sequencing was performed with immunoSEQ multiplex PCR; in TCRdb, only in-frame clones are kept and a portion is missing. The sample lists 200,000 to 300,000 clones, over 80% occurring once. Material: peripheral blood. These receptor sequences come from a human donor in a cohort sampled during active COVID-19.

This chain's CDR3 is CASSPGQGVAKNIQYF. The CDR3 DNA reads as TGTGCCAGCAGCCCGGGGCAGGGGGTAGCCAAAAACATTCAGTACTTC. The chain links TRBV11-2 to TRBJ2-4; 7 nucleotides agree with TRBD1. This CDR3 region has 16 residues. Germline lookup yields CDR1 SGHAT and CDR2 FQNNGV. The V gene end was trimmed by 5 bases and the J gene end by 0 bases; junction bases not matched to a gene: 7.

This clone was seen a few times. V usage is TRBV18 and J usage is TRBJ2-1; 8 bases are shared with TRBD2. CDR3 length equals 16 residues. Trimming removed 3 bases from V and 8 bases from J; junction bases left unmatched: 12. Germline V gives CDR1 KGHSH, CDR2 LQKENI. The CDR3 nucleotides read TGTGCCAGCTCACCTCCGGTCGGTAGCGGGAAGTATGAGCAGTTCTTC. Protein sequence: CASSPPVGSGKYEQFF.

The chain recombines TRBV29-1 with TRBJ1-1; D is unresolved. CDR3 length: 13 residues. V gave up 5 bases and J gave up 1 base, with 11 bases separating them. Germline lookup yields CDR1 SQVTM and CDR2 ANQGSEA. This chain's CDR3 is CSVRRDSNTEAFF. CDR3 DNA: TGCAGCGTTAGGCGGGATTCGAACACTGAAGCTTTCTTT.

The rearrangement uses TRBV10-2 and TRBJ2-1; TRBD2 agrees at 7 bases. CDR1 and CDR2 from the germline V gene are WSHSY and SAAADI. This CDR3 region has 18 residues. J was trimmed by 1 base and V by 2 bases; bases with no gene match: 11. Here the CDR3 reads CASSEPQVGGLSYNEQFF. CDR3 DNA sequence: TGCGCCAGCAGTGAGCCCCAGGTCGGGGGGTTATCCTACAATGAGCAGTTCTTC.

This clone has just a few counts. The junction differs from germline at one of its ends, possibly a read error. V gene TRBV7-2 combines with J gene TRBJ2-5; TRBD2 matches at 13 bases. Germline assignment: CDR1 SGHTA and CDR2 FQGNSA. The CDR3 contains 14 residues. This chain's CDR3 is CASIQGLAGTQKHF. CDR3 DNA sequence: TGTGCCAGCATCCAGGGACTAGCGGGGACACAAAAGCACTTC.

This clone came up once. This chain links TRBV9 with TRBJ2-3; 11 nucleotides align to TRBD2. Trimming removed 2 bases from V and 3 bases from J; junction bases left unmatched: 2. Germline CDR1 and CDR2: SGDLS and YYNGEE. This CDR3 region has 15 residues. CDR3 sequence (DNA): TGTGCCAGCAGCGTGACTAGCGGGGTAACAGATACGCAGTATTTT. It yields the protein CASSVTSGVTDTQYF.

The chain uses TRBV28 and TRBJ1-5; D unclear. The CDR3 is made up of 11 amino acids. Germline V gene data show CDR1 as MDHEN and CDR2 as SYDVKM. V lost 5 bases and J 9 bases, leaving 8 bases between the germline ends. This CDR3 is CASSPYGPQHF. In DNA form, the CDR3 reads TGTGCCAGCAGTCCCTACGGGCCCCAGCATTTT.

V and J are TRBV7-2 and TRBJ2-1; D is uncertain. V gave up 3 bases and J gave up 5 bases, with 11 bases separating them. The germline gives CDR1 SGHTA, CDR2 FQGNSA. This CDR3 has 14 amino acids. In DNA form, the CDR3 reads TGTGCCAGCAGCTTGCTACTATCCAACAATGAGCAGTTCTTC. This sequence encodes CASSLLLSNNEQFF.

The genes are TRBV5-1 and TRBJ1-1, with D possibly matching TRBD1 (6 bases). This CDR3 has 15 amino acids. Trimming shortened V by 7 bases and J by 1 base, and 17 bases separated the two germline ends. Germline CDR1 and CDR2: SGHRS and YFSETQ. CDR3 nucleotide sequence: TGCGCCAGCGCTTATGGGGGGGCCCAGAACACTGAAGCTTTCTTT. Its translation: CASAYGGAQNTEAFF. Combining the CDR3 with reference TRBV5-1 and TRBJ1-1 gives the whole variable domain KAGVTQTPRYLIKTRGQQVTLSCSPISGHRSVSWYQQTPGQGLQFLFEYFSETQRNKGNFPGRFSGRQFSNSRSEMNVSTLELGDSALYLCASAYGGAQNTEAFFGQGTRLTVV.

The V and J genes are TRBV10-3 and TRBJ2-2, with D perhaps matching TRBD1 (6 bases). V lost 0 bases and J lost 5, with 10 bases in between. CDR3 length: 15 amino acids. The germline gives CDR1 ENHRY, CDR2 SYGVKD. The CDR3 loop is CAISESARGTGELFF. The CDR3 DNA is TGTGCCATCAGTGAGTCGGCCAGGGGTACCGGGGAGCTGTTTTTT.

V gene TRBV5-4 combines with J gene TRBJ2-7, with D unclear. Trimming left V 0 bases short and J 3 bases short, with 13 bases between. Looked up from germline, CDR1 is SGHNT and CDR2 is YYREEE (reference sequence). The CDR3 length is 15 residues. CDR3 protein: CASSLDASGHYEQYF. CDR3 nucleotide sequence: TGTGCCAGCAGCTTGGATGCGTCGGGTCACTACGAGCAGTACTTC.

The chain is built from TRBV6-5 and TRBJ1-4; D remains unclear. The CDR3 consists of 15 residues. Germline loops: CDR1 MNHEY, CDR2 SVGAGI. Trimming pared 6 bases from V and 6 bases from J, leaving 17 bases between. CDR3 DNA sequence: TGTGCCAGCAGAAACAACGGGGTGACGGATGAAAAACTGTTTTTT. Translated, it gives CASRNNGVTDEKLFF.

This chain joins TRBV10-1 and TRBJ1-6; 8 bases are shared with TRBD1. This CDR3 is built from 17 residues. V lost 1 base, J lost 6 bases, and 8 bases stayed unmatched. CDR1 is WNHNN and CDR2 is SYGVQD in the germline V gene (reference sequence). The CDR3: CASSEFAGGASNSPLHF. CDR3 coding DNA: TGCGCCAGCAGTGAGTTCGCAGGGGGCGCGTCTAATTCACCCCTCCACTTT.

The chain uses TRBV4-1 and TRBJ1-4, with D perhaps matching TRBD1 (5 bases). There are 16 residues in the CDR3. V was shortened by 1 base and J by 8 bases, with 17 bases between the two germline ends. CDR1 is MGHRA and CDR2 is YSYEKL in the germline V gene. The CDR3 sequence is CASSQAPAGRLEKLFF. Here the CDR3 DNA reads TGCGCCAGCAGCCAAGCCCCGGCAGGGCGATTGGAAAAACTGTTTTTT.

The V gene is TRBV28, the J gene TRBJ2-2; D might be TRBD2 (6 bases). The CDR3 contains 16 residues. Between the trimmed V and J ends, which lost 0 bases and 2 bases, there was a span of 10 bases. The V gene's germline CDR1 is MDHEN and CDR2 SYDVKM. The CDR3 nucleotides read TGTGCCAGCAGTTTATGGCGGGAAGGTAACACCGGGGAGCTGTTTTTT. Protein: CASSLWREGNTGELFF.

The CDR3, as DNA: TGCAGCGTCCGAATACTAGCGGGAGTCGTGGCCCAGTACTTC. It yields the protein CSVRILAGVVAQYF. This sequence joins TRBV29-1 and TRBJ2-5; 11 bases fit TRBD2. The germline CDR1 and CDR2 sequences are SQVTM and ANQGSEA. The CDR3 is 14 residues long. Trimming removed 6 bases from V and 9 bases from J; junction bases left unmatched: 12.

This chain connects TRBV4-1 to TRBJ2-3; 9 nucleotides match TRBD1. V was pared by 2 bases and J by 0 bases, with 9 bases of the junction left unmatched. Germline CDR1 and CDR2: MGHRA and YSYEKL. The CDR3 length is 18 residues. The CDR3, as DNA: TGCGCCAGCAGCCAACTGGGACAGGGACCGACTAGCACAGATACGCAGTATTTT. This gives the protein CASSQLGQGPTSTDTQYF.

This clone showed up just a few times. V is TRBV4-1 and J is TRBJ2-2; D gene uncertain. Trimming shortened V by 5 bases and J by 6 bases, and 7 bases separated the two germline ends. Germline CDR1 MGHRA, CDR2 YSYEKL. This CDR3 contains 12 residues. CDR3 coding DNA: TGCGCCAGCAGCTATTATGCCGGGGAGCTGTTTTTT. Translation gives CASSYYAGELFF.

This clone was seen only a few times. The chain is built from TRBV5-6 and TRBJ2-3, with 9 bases matching TRBD2. With 0 bases clipped from V and 5 bases from J, the junction kept 7 bases outside the gene matches. The V gene's germline CDR1 is SGHDT and CDR2 YYEEEE. CDR3 length: 16 amino acids. In nucleotides, the CDR3 is TGTGCCAGCAGCTTGGCCTTAGCGGGAGAGGTAGATACGCAGTATTTT. Translated: CASSLALAGEVDTQYF.

The sample holds a few counts of this clone. V usage is TRBV6-1 and J usage is TRBJ1-3, with D possibly TRBD1 on 6 matching bases. This CDR3 is built from 15 residues. Germline V gene lookup returns CDR1 MNHNS and CDR2 SASEGT. Trimming stripped 1 base from V and 4 bases from J, with 11 bases between. CDR3 DNA: TGTGCCAGCAGTGAAGGTGCGGGGGCCGGAAACACCATATATTTT. It translates to CASSEGAGAGNTIYF.

The chain uses TRBV6-1 and TRBJ2-3, with TRBD1 matching 11 bases. Germline V lookup: CDR1 MNHNS, CDR2 SASEGT. CDR3 size: 16 residues. Losses at the gene ends were 4 bases for V and 2 bases for J; bases not matched to a gene: 5. This CDR3 reads CASSGMGQGDTDTQYF. CDR3 DNA: TGTGCCAGCAGTGGAATGGGACAGGGGGACACAGATACGCAGTATTTT.

The CDR3 here is CASSLMGRAGTGELFF. The CDR3 nucleotides are TGTGCCAGCAGTTTAATGGGCAGGGCGGGAACCGGGGAGCTGTTTTTT. This rearrangement joins TRBV28 to TRBJ2-2; possible D gene TRBD2, 6 bases. With 2 bases removed from V and 5 bases from J, the gap between germline ends came to 15 bases. Germline V gene data show CDR1 as MDHEN and CDR2 as SYDVKM. This CDR3 has 16 amino acids.